The 20 T cell receptor beta chains in this list originate from one sample, sequenced in a study of shared clonotypes between healthy human individuals. The table came from immunoSEQ multiplex PCR; TCRdb's copy has only in-frame clones and leaves some out. The data show 560,000 or so clones, roughly 95% seen once. Naive CD8 isolation took CD45RO-negative cells positively selected for CCR7 and excluded terminally differentiated effector memory CD45RA+ cells. Input material: naive CD8+ T cells sorted from blood. These receptors all come from a woman in her thirties in good health.

The rearrangement links TRBV28 to TRBJ2-7; weak D call: TRBD1 (6 bases). CDR3 size: 13 residues. Trimming left V 6 bases short and J 0 bases short, with 9 bases between. Germline V lookup: CDR1 MDHEN, CDR2 SYDVKM. CDR3 protein: CASRNRVSYEQYF. DNA of the CDR3: TGTGCCAGCAGAAACAGGGTCTCCTACGAGCAGTACTTC.

This chain joins TRBV13 and TRBJ2-1; 8 nucleotides match TRBD2. The CDR3 runs 17 residues. Germline-derived CDR1 and CDR2 are PRHDT and FYEKMQ (reference sequence). With V trimmed by 5 bases and J by 1 base, 10 bases remained unmatched. This chain's CDR3 is CASSGYGGEISYNEQFF. In nucleotides, the CDR3 is TGTGCCAGCAGCGGATACGGGGGGGAGATTTCCTACAATGAGCAGTTCTTC.

This chain links TRBV7-8 with TRBJ2-7; D is unclear. CDR1 is SGHVS and CDR2 is FQNEAQ in the germline V gene. The CDR3 spans 12 residues. The V and J ends lost 7 bases and 11 bases respectively, with 18 bases between them. The chain's CDR3 is CASTHVDIREYF. The CDR3 DNA sequence: TGTGCCAGCACCCATGTCGATATACGGGAGTACTTC.

This sequence joins TRBV27 and TRBJ1-5, with 7 bases that match TRBD1. The germline gives CDR1 MNHEY, CDR2 SMNVEV (reference sequence). The junction had 10 bases not matched to a gene; V was cut back by 8 bases and J by 0 bases. CDR3 length: 16 amino acids. Here the CDR3 DNA reads TGTGCCAGCGCTCACAGGGGTGGGGATAGCAATCAGCCCCAGCATTTT. Residues: CASAHRGGDSNQPQHF.

The rearrangement links TRBV27 to TRBJ2-1, with 7 bases that match TRBD1. This CDR3 spans 14 amino acids. Germline lookup yields CDR1 MNHEY and CDR2 SMNVEV (reference sequence). J lost 6 bases, V lost 3 bases, and 5 bases had no gene match. CDR3 loop: CASSLGTALNEQFF. For the CDR3, the DNA is TGTGCCAGCAGTTTGGGGACAGCGCTCAATGAGCAGTTCTTC.

The V gene is TRBV2, the J gene TRBJ1-3, with D tentatively TRBD1 (6 bases). CDR3 length equals 16 residues. The germline V gene encodes CDR1 SNHLY and CDR2 FYNNEI. V was cut by 6 bases and J by 6 bases, with 21 bases left in between. DNA of the CDR3: TGTGCCAGCAGGGAGAGCGGGGGGGCGCAAGAAAACACCATATATTTT. It yields the protein CASRESGGAQENTIYF.

The CDR3, as DNA: TGCGCCAGCAGCTTGTCCCGCAGCAGGAACACCGGGGAGCTGTTTTTT. Residues: CASSLSRSRNTGELFF. The chain carries TRBV5-1 and TRBJ2-2; D call uncertain. Trimming stripped 1 base from V and 1 base from J, with 11 bases between. CDR3 length: 16 amino acids. CDR1 is SGHRS, CDR2 YFSETQ, per germline.

This chain uses TRBV9 with TRBJ2-1, with TRBD2 matching over 8 bases. With V trimmed by 0 bases and J by 8 bases, 7 bases remained unmatched. CDR1 is SGDLS, CDR2 YYNGEE, per germline. The CDR3 has 15 residues. The CDR3: CASSVGYGRAYEQFF. CDR3 nucleotides: TGTGCCAGCAGCGTAGGTTACGGGAGGGCCTATGAGCAGTTCTTC.

This chain uses TRBV7-9 with TRBJ1-2; 8 bases align to TRBD1. V was pared by 5 bases and J by 2 bases, with 13 bases of the junction left unmatched. The CDR3 sequence is 17 residues long. Germline CDR1 reads SEHNR; CDR2 reads FQNEAQ (reference sequence). This chain's CDR3 is CASSQGAGTGLNYGYTF. CDR3 coding DNA: TGTGCCAGCAGCCAGGGGGCCGGGACAGGACTAAACTATGGCTACACCTTC. Based on the CDR3 plus reference TRBV7-9 and TRBJ1-2, the full variable domain is DTGVSQNPRHKITKRGQNVTFRCDPISEHNRLYWYRQTLGQGPEFLTYFQNEAQLEKSRLLSDRFSAERPKGSFSTLEIQRTEQGDSAMYLCASSQGAGTGLNYGYTFGSGTRLTVV.

In DNA, the CDR3 is TGTGCCAGTAGTATAAGCCGGGGAACCTACGAGCAGTACTTC. Its translation: CASSISRGTYEQYF. The chain combines TRBV19 with TRBJ2-7, with D possibly matching TRBD2 (5 bases). The CDR3 sequence is 14 residues long. Germline V gene sequence: CDR1 LNHDA, CDR2 SQIVND (reference sequence). Trimming pared 2 bases from V and 2 bases from J, leaving 10 bases between.

The rearrangement uses TRBV9 and TRBJ2-6; D gene uncertain. The germline V gene encodes CDR1 SGDLS and CDR2 YYNGEE. V lost 7 bases and J lost 2, with 13 bases in between. This CDR3 is built from 15 residues. This CDR3 reads CASAQSETGANVLTF. The CDR3 bases are TGTGCCAGCGCGCAGTCGGAAACTGGGGCCAACGTCCTGACTTTC.

The rearrangement joins TRBV5-6 to TRBJ2-3; 8 positions agree with TRBD2. V shed 1 base, J shed 0 bases, and the junction held 7 bases outside the gene matches. This CDR3 spans 17 amino acids. The V gene's germline CDR1 is SGHDT and CDR2 YYEEEE. This CDR3 reads CASSLYMREASTDTQYF. The CDR3 DNA is TGTGCCAGCAGCTTGTATATGCGGGAGGCCAGCACAGATACGCAGTATTTT.

This sequence joins TRBV7-8 and TRBJ1-5, with a weak D call TRBD1 (6 bases). The V gene's germline CDR1 is SGHVS and CDR2 FQNEAQ. The V and J ends lost 3 bases and 6 bases respectively, with 15 bases between them. CDR3 length: 15 residues. The chain's CDR3 is CASSFHRDNLQPQHF. CDR3 in DNA: TGTGCCAGCAGCTTTCACCGGGACAATCTTCAGCCCCAGCATTTT. Together with reference TRBV7-8 and TRBJ1-5, the CDR3 gives the full variable domain: GAGVSQSPRYKVAKRGQDVALRCDPISGHVSLFWYQQALGQGPEFLTYFQNEAQLDKSGLPSDRFFAERPEGSVSTLKIQRTQQEDSAVYLCASSFHRDNLQPQHFGDGTRLSIL.

The rearrangement links TRBV7-2 to TRBJ2-5; perhaps D is TRBD1 or TRBD2 (6 bases each). The germline V gene has CDR1 SGHTA and CDR2 FQGNSA. Trimming took 0 bases from V and 4 from J, leaving 12 bases between them. The CDR3 consists of 15 residues. CDR3 sequence: CASSLAHGGRETQYF. CDR3 DNA sequence: TGTGCCAGCAGCTTAGCGCATGGGGGGCGAGAGACCCAGTACTTC.

The chain recombines TRBV27 with TRBJ2-7; 10 nucleotides match TRBD2. V lost 4 bases and J lost 6; bases outside the gene matches: 9. Per the germline V gene, CDR1 is MNHEY and CDR2 is SMNVEV (reference sequence). The CDR3 length is 15 residues. In DNA form, the CDR3 reads TGTGCCAGCAGTTGGGAGGGTAGCGGGAGGAGCGAGCAGTACTTC. It codes for CASSWEGSGRSEQYF.

J is TRBJ2-1 and V is TRBV5-8; 12 nucleotides match TRBD1. Germline V gene data show CDR1 as SGHTS and CDR2 as YDEGEE. The CDR3 consists of 15 residues. J gave up 6 bases and V 3 bases, and 4 bases lay outside the gene matches. CDR3 in amino acids: CASSWDRGLVNEQFF. The CDR3 nucleotides are TGTGCCAGCAGCTGGGACAGGGGGCTGGTCAATGAGCAGTTCTTC.

The chain uses TRBV28 and TRBJ2-7, with 13 bases identical to TRBD2. This CDR3 has 14 amino acids. V dropped 8 bases and J dropped 5; count of bases not matched to a gene: 6. CDR1 is MDHEN, CDR2 SYDVKM, per germline. CDR3 in amino acids: CASGTSGRVHEQYF. CDR3 in DNA: TGTGCCAGCGGAACTAGCGGGAGGGTCCACGAGCAGTACTTC.

Turning to this clone: The sample holds other DNA sequences that translate to the same CDR3. The V and J genes are TRBV27 and TRBJ1-2, with D hard to call. V was clipped by 2 bases and J by 3 bases, with 7 bases between them. Germline CDR1 reads MNHEY; CDR2 reads SMNVEV (reference sequence). The length of the CDR3 is 13 residues. The CDR3 nucleotides read TGTGCCAGCAGTTTAGGGCCATACTATGGCTACACCTTC. As protein: CASSLGPYYGYTF.

V and J are TRBV2 and TRBJ2-7, with 10 bases that match TRBD1. The CDR3 runs 14 residues. With 3 bases clipped from V and 6 bases from J, the junction kept 5 bases outside the gene matches. Germline loops: CDR1 SNHLY, CDR2 FYNNEI. The CDR3 spells CASSEGQGIGEQYF. The CDR3 region has the DNA TGTGCCAGCAGTGAGGGACAGGGGATAGGCGAGCAGTACTTC.

The J gene is TRBJ2-7, the V gene TRBV6-7, with 11 positions matching TRBD2. Being an ORF, TRBV6-7 has a function that is uncertain. V shed 7 bases, J shed 4 bases, and the junction held 9 bases outside the gene matches. CDR3 length equals 15 residues. The CDR3, as DNA: TGTGCCAGCAATAGTAGCGGGAGGGCTTGTTACGAGCAGTACTTC. It encodes CASNSSGRACYEQYF.